These 27 T cell receptor beta chains share one sample of origin, sequenced in a study of T cells in Graves' hyperthyroidism and ophthalmopathy. Amplification yielded TCR beta CDR3 regions, with RNA transcripts as the source. In the first-round RT-PCR of the TCR CDR3, the HTBI primer set was used. TCRdb independently ran MiXCR on the multiplex PCR reads; one entry per CDR3 protein. The repertoire holds about 180,000 distinct CDR3 sequences, with 9.4% as singletons. Sequencing was done on a sample of blood. The source is a woman under 30 with Graves' hyperthyroidism that later progressed to Graves' ophthalmopathy.

The chain uses TRBV7-3 and TRBJ2-5; D gene unclear. The CDR3 runs 14 residues. The V gene's germline CDR1 is SGHTA and CDR2 FQGTGA. The ends were cut back, 5 bases at V and 1 base at J, with 11 bases in the middle. DNA of the CDR3: TGTGCCAGCAGCCGAGATGGGTTCCAAGAGACCCAGTACTTC. Protein: CASSRDGFQETQYF.

At least ten counts were recorded for this clonotype. V gene TRBV20-1 combines with J gene TRBJ2-7; unclear D gene. CDR3 size: 12 residues. CDR1 is DFQATT, CDR2 SNEGSKA, per germline (reference sequence). Trimming pared 4 bases from V and 0 bases from J, leaving 7 bases between. In nucleotides, the CDR3 is TGCAGTGCTACATCAAGCTCCTACGAGCAGTACTTC. Protein product: CSATSSSYEQYF.

This clonotype has at least ten counts. The chain has TRBV28 and TRBJ1-2, with no clear D. Trimming pared 5 bases from V and 5 bases from J, leaving 12 bases between. CDR1 and CDR2 from the germline V gene are MDHEN and SYDVKM. The CDR3 is 13 amino acids. The CDR3 here is CASSGRTAYGYTF. Here the CDR3 DNA reads TGTGCCAGCAGTGGCCGGACGGCTTATGGCTACACCTTC.

This clonotype was picked up many times. This chain links TRBV30 with TRBJ2-5; D gene unclear. The germline V and J ends were trimmed by 0 bases and 2 bases, with 10 bases remaining between them. The CDR3 has 14 residues. Germline loops: CDR1 GTSNPN, CDR2 SVGIG (reference sequence). Here the CDR3 DNA reads TGTGCCTGGAGTGTACGAAGGCTGCAAGAGACCCAGTACTTC. As protein: CAWSVRRLQETQYF.

This clonotype was counted many times. This chain connects TRBV7-2 to TRBJ2-7; no firm D call. The CDR3 consists of 14 residues. Per germline, CDR1 SGHTA and CDR2 FQGNSA. The V and J ends lost 2 bases and 0 bases respectively, with 8 bases between them. CDR3 region: CASSLHPSSYEQYF. CDR3 in DNA: TGTGCCAGCAGCTTACATCCAAGCTCCTACGAGCAGTACTTC.

This clonotype was recorded at least ten times. This sequence joins TRBV6-1 and TRBJ1-1; D is possibly TRBD1 (5 bases). Germline V gene lookup returns CDR1 MNHNS and CDR2 SASEGT. V was pared by 3 bases and J by 0 bases, with 20 bases between. This CDR3 spans 18 amino acids. The CDR3 sequence is CASSEGGMSIHMNTEAFF. The CDR3 nucleotides are TGTGCCAGCAGTGAGGGGGGGATGTCCATCCACATGAACACTGAAGCTTTCTTT.

This clonotype appeared many times. The gene calls are TRBV18 and TRBJ2-5, with D possibly being TRBD2 (6 bases). Trimming took off 1 base at V and 1 base at J, with 13 bases between the two ends. There are 16 residues in the CDR3. CDR1 KGHSH and CDR2 LQKENI come from the germline V gene. The CDR3 reads CASSPRPLGGQETQYF. The CDR3 nucleotides are TGTGCCAGCTCACCACGCCCCTTGGGGGGCCAAGAGACCCAGTACTTC. The whole variable domain, filled in from reference TRBV18 and TRBJ2-5, reads NAGVMQNPRHLVRRRGQEARLRCSPMKGHSHVYWYRQLPEEGLKFMVYLQKENIIDESGMPKERFSAEFPKEGPSILRIQQVVRGDSAAYFCASSPRPLGGQETQYFGPGTRLLVL.

This clonotype came up many times. V usage is TRBV29-1 and J usage is TRBJ1-1; 10 nucleotides agree with TRBD1. This CDR3 spans 12 amino acids. The V and J ends lost 7 bases and 10 bases, in that order; junction bases with no gene match: 9. Germline loops: CDR1 SQVTM, CDR2 ANQGSEA. CDR3 nucleotide sequence: TGCAGCGATAAGACAGGGGGCCTGCGAGCTTTCTTT. This translates into CSDKTGGLRAFF.

Remarks on this clonotype: A much bigger clone sits one base away, suggesting this may be a read error. The chain couples TRBV6-1 to TRBJ1-1; 9 nucleotides line up with TRBD1. CDR1 and CDR2 from the germline V gene are MNHNS and SASEGT. The CDR3 runs to 14 residues. The CDR3 here is CANSPGQGTTEAFF. The CDR3 region has the DNA TGTGCCAACAGTCCTGGACAGGGGACCACTGAAGCTTTCTTT.

There are many counts of this clonotype. The chain is built from TRBV29-1 and TRBJ2-1, with 10 bases lining up with TRBD1. Germline CDR1 is SQVTM and CDR2 is ANQGSEA. There are 18 residues in the CDR3. The J segment lost 0 bases and the V segment lost 3 bases, leaving 11 bases of the junction unmatched. CDR3 nucleotides: TGCAGCGTTGAGACAGGGGGCCCAGCGGGTCGCTCCTACAATGAGCAGTTCTTC. This translates into CSVETGGPAGRSYNEQFF.

A note on this clonotype: Possible read error: a much larger clone is one base away. Since the CDR3 does not end with the conserved phenylalanine or tryptophan, this likely comes from a read error. The V gene is TRBV20-1, the J gene TRBJ1-3; D unresolved. Germline assignment: CDR1 DFQATT and CDR2 SNEGSKA (reference sequence). The V end was cut by 6 bases, the J end by 4 bases, with 10 bases between. This CDR3 is built from 12 residues. The CDR3 nucleotides are TGCAGTGCCAGACTCCGGGGAAACACCATATATCTT. Its protein product is CSARLRGNTIYL.

At least ten counts were recorded for this clonotype. The chain is built from TRBV9 and TRBJ2-2, with 8 bases matching TRBD2. Germline CDR1 SGDLS, CDR2 YYNGEE. Trimming removed 2 bases from V and 8 bases from J; junction bases left unmatched: 8. This CDR3 spans 15 amino acids. CDR3 coding DNA: TGTGCCAGCAGCGTGACTAGCGAGGGCTTTGGGGAGCTGTTTTTT. This translates into CASSVTSEGFGELFF.

This clonotype was counted ten times or more. This chain joins TRBV2 and TRBJ2-1, with D unclear. The CDR3 runs 13 residues. The germline V and J ends were trimmed by 1 base and 5 bases, with 6 bases remaining between them. Germline loops: CDR1 SNHLY, CDR2 FYNNEI. The CDR3 DNA reads TGTGCCAGCAGTGAAGTACTAAACAATGAGCAGTTCTTC. Amino acid sequence: CASSEVLNNEQFF.

This chain uses TRBV6-1 with TRBJ2-5, with D possibly TRBD1 on 5 matching bases. Germline V gene sequence: CDR1 MNHNS, CDR2 SASEGT. The CDR3 totals 18 residues. The ends were cut back, 1 base at V and 5 bases at J, with 23 bases in the middle. The CDR3 nucleotides read TGTGCCAGCAGTGAAGGGTGGGTAGGGGCCGCGGATCGGGAGACCCAGTACTTC. Protein sequence: CASSEGWVGAADRETQYF.

This clonotype was seen repeatedly, ten times or more. As DNA, the CDR3 is TGTGCCACCTCGGAAAGGGGACTTAAGCAGTACTTC. Translation gives CATSERGLKQYF. The rearrangement uses TRBV6-2 or TRBV6-3 and TRBJ2-7; D might be TRBD2 (6 bases). CDR1 is MNHEY and CDR2 is SVGEGT in the germline V gene. The V end was cut by 10 bases, the J end by 8 bases, with 18 bases between. This CDR3 has 12 amino acids.

This chain joins TRBV10-3 and TRBJ2-6, with TRBD2 as a possible D gene (5 bases). V lost 8 bases, J lost 0 bases, and 20 bases lay in between. The CDR3 consists of 18 residues. Germline assignment: CDR1 ENHRY and CDR2 SYGVKD. The CDR3 DNA sequence: TGTGCCATCGCGCCCACTAGGATGCCTTTCTCTGGGGCCAACGTCCTGACTTTC. Translated, it gives CAIAPTRMPFSGANVLTF.

This rearrangement joins TRBV7-3 to TRBJ2-3; 11 positions match TRBD2. This CDR3 spans 16 amino acids. The V gene's germline CDR1 is SGHTA and CDR2 FQGTGA. Trimming took 5 bases from V and 2 from J; bases not matched to a gene: 6. The CDR3 DNA is TGTGCCAGCAGCGCCTCTAGCGGGAGGTCCACAGATACGCAGTATTTT. Translated, it gives CASSASSGRSTDTQYF. Full variable domain (outside the CDR3, taken from reference TRBV7-3 and TRBJ2-3): GAGVSQTPSNKVTEKGKYVELRCDPISGHTALYWYRQSLGQGPEFLIYFQGTGAADDSGLPNDRFFAVRPEGSVSTLKIQRTERGDSAVYLCASSASSGRSTDTQYFGPGTRLTVL.

The chain recombines TRBV5-4 with TRBJ1-2; 7 bases match TRBD1. Per the germline V gene, CDR1 is SGHNT and CDR2 is YYREEE (reference sequence). The CDR3 has 15 residues. V lost 5 bases to trimming and J lost 0 bases; unmatched junction nucleotides: 7. The CDR3 region is CASSSRQGANYGYTF. The DNA for the CDR3 is TGTGCCAGCAGTTCAAGACAGGGCGCTAACTATGGCTACACCTTC.

This clonotype was recorded many times. This chain uses TRBV20-1 with TRBJ2-5; TRBD2 aligns across 10 bases. The CDR3 has 16 residues. V shed 1 base and J 4 bases; nucleotides not matched to a gene: 9. From germline, CDR1 is DFQATT and CDR2 SNEGSKA (reference sequence). As DNA, the CDR3 is TGCAGTGCTAGAGCGTCTAGCGGGGGAAGGGTAGAGACCCAGTACTTC. Its translation: CSARASSGGRVETQYF.

This clonotype was observed at least ten times. V and J are TRBV7-3 and TRBJ2-2, with 13 positions matching TRBD2. Trimming removed 4 bases from V and 4 bases from J; junction bases left unmatched: 3. The CDR3 spans 16 residues. In germline, CDR1 is SGHTA, CDR2 FQGTGA. This CDR3 reads CASSSGLAGTTGELFF. In DNA form, the CDR3 reads TGTGCCAGCAGCTCGGGACTAGCGGGGACCACCGGGGAGCTGTTTTTT.

There are a few counts of this clonotype. The CDR3 nucleotides read TGCGCCAGCAGCCACCCCGTAGCGGGAGTGGAGACCCAGTACTTC. This gives the protein CASSHPVAGVETQYF. The gene calls are TRBV4-1 and TRBJ2-5, with 9 bases that match TRBD2. The CDR3 is made up of 15 amino acids. Unmatched junction bases numbered 7, after V lost 3 bases and J lost 5 bases. The germline CDR1 and CDR2 sequences are MGHRA and YSYEKL.

This clonotype was recorded at least ten times. The gene calls are TRBV30 and TRBJ1-1; no clear D gene. The germline gives CDR1 GTSNPN, CDR2 SVGIG (reference sequence). Trimming shortened V by 2 bases and J by 1 base, and 5 bases separated the two germline ends. The CDR3 has 12 amino acids. CDR3 residues: CAWSRQNTEAFF. CDR3 DNA: TGTGCCTGGAGTAGGCAGAACACTGAAGCTTTCTTT.

This clonotype was observed many times. This chain uses TRBV7-3 with TRBJ1-6; D is uncertain. The ends were cut back, 0 bases at V and 0 bases at J, with 6 bases in the middle. The CDR3 totals 16 residues. The V gene's germline CDR1 is SGHTA and CDR2 FQGTGA. The CDR3 loop reads CASSLTASSYNSPLHF. Written as DNA, the CDR3 is TGTGCCAGCAGCTTAACTGCCAGCTCCTATAATTCACCCCTCCACTTT.

This clonotype was recorded at least ten times. The chain combines TRBV9 with TRBJ2-2; 7 nucleotides agree with TRBD1. With V trimmed by 0 bases and J by 4 bases, 3 bases remained unmatched. This CDR3 is built from 15 residues. Germline V gene data show CDR1 as SGDLS and CDR2 as YYNGEE. The CDR3 is CASSVGGGFTGELFF. The CDR3, as DNA: TGTGCCAGCAGCGTAGGAGGGGGCTTCACCGGGGAGCTGTTTTTT. The whole variable domain, remainder taken from reference TRBV9 and TRBJ2-2, is DSGVTQTPKHLITATGQRVTLRCSPRSGDLSVYWYQQSLDQGLQFLIQYYNGEERAKGNILERFSAQQFPDLHSELNLSSLELGDSALYFCASSVGGGFTGELFFGEGSRLTVL.

In this sample, this clonotype turned up many times. V gene TRBV20-1 combines with J gene TRBJ2-5, with D uncertain. Trimming pared 5 bases from V and 2 bases from J, leaving 12 bases between. The CDR3 length is 13 residues. Germline lookup yields CDR1 DFQATT and CDR2 SNEGSKA (reference sequence). Written as DNA, the CDR3 is TGCAGTGCTTTCAAAGAAGCGCAAGAGACCCAGTACTTC. It codes for CSAFKEAQETQYF.

The chain uses TRBV19 and TRBJ1-3; 7 nucleotides match TRBD1. Germline V gives CDR1 LNHDA, CDR2 SQIVND (reference sequence). The ends lost 7 bases at V and 0 bases at J; junction bases unmatched: 3. The CDR3 is 14 residues long. The CDR3 sequence: CASNRGDSGNTIYF. The CDR3 DNA reads as TGTGCCAGTAACAGGGGAGACTCTGGAAACACCATATATTTT.

The CDR3 sequence: CASSRQGGYGNTIYF. CDR3 bases: TGCGCCAGCAGCCGACAGGGTGGATATGGAAACACCATATATTTT. The chain couples TRBV5-1 to TRBJ1-3; 7 bases are a match to TRBD1. V lost 4 bases and J lost 3; bases outside the gene matches: 7. From germline, CDR1 is SGHRS and CDR2 YFSETQ. CDR3 length equals 15 residues.